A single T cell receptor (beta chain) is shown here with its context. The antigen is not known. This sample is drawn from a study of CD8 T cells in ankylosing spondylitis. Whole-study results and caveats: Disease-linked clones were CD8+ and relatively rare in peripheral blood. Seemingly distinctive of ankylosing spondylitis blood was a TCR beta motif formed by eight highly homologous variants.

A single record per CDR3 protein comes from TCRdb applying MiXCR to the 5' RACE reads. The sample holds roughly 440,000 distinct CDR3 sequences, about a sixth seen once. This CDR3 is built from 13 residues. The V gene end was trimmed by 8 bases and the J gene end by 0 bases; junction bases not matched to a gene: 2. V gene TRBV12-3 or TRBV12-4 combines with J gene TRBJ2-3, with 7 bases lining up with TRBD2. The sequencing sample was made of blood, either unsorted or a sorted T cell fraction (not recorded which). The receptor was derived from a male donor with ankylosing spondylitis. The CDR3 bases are TGTGCCAGCCGGGACTATAGCACAGATACGCAGTATTTT. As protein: CASRDYSTDTQYF.